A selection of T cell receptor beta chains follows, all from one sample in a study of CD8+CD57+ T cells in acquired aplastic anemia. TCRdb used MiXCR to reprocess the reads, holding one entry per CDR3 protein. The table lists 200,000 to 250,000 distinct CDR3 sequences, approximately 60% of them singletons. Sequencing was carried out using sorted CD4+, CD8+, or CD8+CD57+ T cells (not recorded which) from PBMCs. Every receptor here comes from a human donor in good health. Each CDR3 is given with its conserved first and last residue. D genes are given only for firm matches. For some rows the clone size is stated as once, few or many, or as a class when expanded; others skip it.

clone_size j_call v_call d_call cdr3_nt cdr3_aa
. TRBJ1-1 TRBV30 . TGTGCCTGGGCTCCGGGGGGTACAGGGTCTAAAGCTTTCTTT CAWAPGGTGSKAFF
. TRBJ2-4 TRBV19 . TGTGCCAGTAGTATAGTGGGGGGAATCCTAGCCAAAAACATTCAGTACTTC CASSIVGGILAKNIQYF
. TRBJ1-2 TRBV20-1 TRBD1 TGCAGTGACCCAACACAGGGGGCGGATGGCTACACCTTC CSDPTQGADGYTF
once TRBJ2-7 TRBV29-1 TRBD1 TGCAGCGTTGAAAGGGGGACAGGGTCCTACGAGCAGTACTTC CSVERGTGSYEQYF
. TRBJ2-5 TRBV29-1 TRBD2 TGCAGCGTTAGCGGACTAGCGGGGGGCGGGGAGACCCAGTACTTC CSVSGLAGGGETQYF
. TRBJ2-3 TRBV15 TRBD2 TGTGCCACCAGCCCACTGGGACTAGCTGGGGATACGCAGTATTTT CATSPLGLAGDTQYF
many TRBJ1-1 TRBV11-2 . TGTGCCAGCAGCTTGGATTCCGGGGAAAAGGGGAACACTGAAGCTTTCTTT CASSLDSGEKGNTEAFF
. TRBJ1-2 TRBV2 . TGTGCCAGCACTAGGACAGCTACTACAGCCTATGGCTACACCTTC CASTRTATTAYGYTF
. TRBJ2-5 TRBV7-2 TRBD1 TGTGCCAGCAGCCCGAGGACAGGGTCGGAGACCCAGTACTTC CASSPRTGSETQYF
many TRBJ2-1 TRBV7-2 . TGTGCCAGCAGCTTAGGTGCGGGCGAGCAGTTCTTC CASSLGAGEQFF
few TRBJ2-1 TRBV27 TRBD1 TGTGCCAGCAGTTTATCGACAGGGAAACCCTACAATGAGCAGTTCTTC CASSLSTGKPYNEQFF
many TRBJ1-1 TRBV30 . TGTGCCTGGCAGGACAACACTGAAGCTTTCTTT CAWQDNTEAFF
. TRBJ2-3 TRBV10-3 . TGTGCCATCAGTGAGGCAAGAGTGGATACGCAGTATTTT CAISEARVDTQYF
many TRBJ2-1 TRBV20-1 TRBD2 TGCAGTGCAAATCTAGCGGGGGGGTCCTACAATGAGCAGTTCTTC CSANLAGGSYNEQFF
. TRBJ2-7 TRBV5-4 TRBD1 TGTGCCAGCAGCTTGGGACAGGGGGCTTACGGGCAGTACTTC CASSLGQGAYGQYF
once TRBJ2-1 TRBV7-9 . TGTGCCAGCAGCCACAACACCTTAGGATCCAATGAGCAGTTCTTC CASSHNTLGSNEQFF
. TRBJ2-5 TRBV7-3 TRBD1 TGTGCCAGCAGCCTACAGGGGGCGTCGGAGACCCAGTACTTC CASSLQGASETQYF
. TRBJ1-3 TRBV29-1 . TGCAGCGCCTCACAGGCATCTGGAAACACCATATATTTT CSASQASGNTIYF
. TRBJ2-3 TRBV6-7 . TGTGCCAGGAGGGTCGTGAGCACAGATGCGCAGTATTTT CARRVVSTDAQYF
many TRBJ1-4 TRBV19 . TGTGCCAGTAATAATCCTAATGAAAAACTGTTTTTT CASNNPNEKLFF
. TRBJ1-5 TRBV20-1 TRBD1 TGCAGTGCTAGACCCGGGACAGCAAATCAGCCCCAGCATTTT CSARPGTANQPQHF
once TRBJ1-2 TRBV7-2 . TGTGCCAGCAGCTTAGTACAGGGTTGGGGCTACACCTTC CASSLVQGWGYTF
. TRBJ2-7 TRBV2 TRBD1 TGTGCCAGCAGTGAAGCGGACAGGGGTCCTCTTGAGCAGTACTTC CASSEADRGPLEQYF
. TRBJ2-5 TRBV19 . TGTGCCAGTAGTCCCGGACAGTCACGGACCCAGTACTTC CASSPGQSRTQYF
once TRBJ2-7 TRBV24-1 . TGTGCCACCAGCGTGACAGGACGGGGCGAGCAGTACTTC CATSVTGRGEQYF
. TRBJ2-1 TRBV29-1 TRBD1 TGCAGCGTTTCCGGGACAGGGGCCTACAATGAGCAGTTCTTC CSVSGTGAYNEQFF
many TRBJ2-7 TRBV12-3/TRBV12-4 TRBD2 TGTGCCAGCAGTTTTATCCACGGGACTATCTCCTACGAGCAGTACTTC CASSFIHGTISYEQYF